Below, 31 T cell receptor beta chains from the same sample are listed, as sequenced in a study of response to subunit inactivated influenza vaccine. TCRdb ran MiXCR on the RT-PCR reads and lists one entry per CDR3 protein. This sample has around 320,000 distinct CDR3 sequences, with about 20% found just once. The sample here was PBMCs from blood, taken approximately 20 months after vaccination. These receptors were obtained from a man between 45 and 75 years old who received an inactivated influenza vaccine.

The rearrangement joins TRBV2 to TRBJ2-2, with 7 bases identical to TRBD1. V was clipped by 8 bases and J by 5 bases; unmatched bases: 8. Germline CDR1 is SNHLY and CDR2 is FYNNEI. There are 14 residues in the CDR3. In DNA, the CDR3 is TGTGCCAGCGGTACAGGGGTATCAACCGGGGAGCTGTTTTTT. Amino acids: CASGTGVSTGELFF.

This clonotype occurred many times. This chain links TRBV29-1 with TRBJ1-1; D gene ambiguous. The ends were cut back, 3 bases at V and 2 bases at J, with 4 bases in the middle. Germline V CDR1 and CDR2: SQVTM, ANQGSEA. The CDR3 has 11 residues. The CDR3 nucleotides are TGCAGCGTTGACAGAAACACTGAAGCTTTCTTT. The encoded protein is CSVDRNTEAFF.

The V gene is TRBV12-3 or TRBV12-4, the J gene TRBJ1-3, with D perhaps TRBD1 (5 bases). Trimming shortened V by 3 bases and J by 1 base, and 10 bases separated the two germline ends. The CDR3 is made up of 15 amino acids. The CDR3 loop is CASSFKAGSGNTIYF. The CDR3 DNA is TGTGCCAGCAGTTTTAAGGCAGGGTCTGGAAACACCATATATTTT.

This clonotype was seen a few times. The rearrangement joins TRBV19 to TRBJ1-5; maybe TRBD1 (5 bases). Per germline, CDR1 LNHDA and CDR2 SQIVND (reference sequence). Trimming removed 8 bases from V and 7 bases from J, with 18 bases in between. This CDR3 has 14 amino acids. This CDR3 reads CASGGRSAGQPQHF. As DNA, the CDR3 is TGTGCCAGTGGGGGACGTTCGGCGGGGCAGCCCCAGCATTTT.

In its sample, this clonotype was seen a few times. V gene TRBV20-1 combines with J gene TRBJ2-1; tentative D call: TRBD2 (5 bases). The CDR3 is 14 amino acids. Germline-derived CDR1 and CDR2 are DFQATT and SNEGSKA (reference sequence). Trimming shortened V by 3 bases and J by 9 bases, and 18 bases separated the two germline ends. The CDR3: CSASRESSSFEQFF. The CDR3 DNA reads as TGCAGTGCTAGTAGGGAGTCTAGCTCGTTTGAGCAGTTCTTC.

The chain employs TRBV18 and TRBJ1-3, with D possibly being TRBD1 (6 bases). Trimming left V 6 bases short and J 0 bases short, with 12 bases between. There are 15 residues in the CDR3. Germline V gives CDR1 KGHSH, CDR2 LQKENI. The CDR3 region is CASSPGHNSGNTIYF. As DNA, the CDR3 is TGTGCCAGCTCTCCGGGACACAACTCTGGAAACACCATATATTTT. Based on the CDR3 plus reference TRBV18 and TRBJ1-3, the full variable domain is NAGVMQNPRHLVRRRGQEARLRCSPMKGHSHVYWYRQLPEEGLKFMVYLQKENIIDESGMPKERFSAEFPKEGPSILRIQQVVRGDSAAYFCASSPGHNSGNTIYFGEGSWLTVV.

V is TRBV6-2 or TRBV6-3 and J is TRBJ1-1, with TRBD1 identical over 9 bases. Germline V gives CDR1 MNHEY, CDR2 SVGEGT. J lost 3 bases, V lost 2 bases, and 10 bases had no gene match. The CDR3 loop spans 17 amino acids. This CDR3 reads CASSYTRDRVADTEAFF. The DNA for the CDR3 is TGTGCCAGCAGTTACACCCGGGACAGGGTTGCGGACACTGAAGCTTTCTTT.

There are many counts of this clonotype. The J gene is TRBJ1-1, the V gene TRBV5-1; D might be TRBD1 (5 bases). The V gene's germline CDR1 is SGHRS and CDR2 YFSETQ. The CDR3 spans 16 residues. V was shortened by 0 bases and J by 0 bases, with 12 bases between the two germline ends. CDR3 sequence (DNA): TGCGCCAGCAGCTTGGGACAGAACCTCATGAACACTGAAGCTTTCTTT. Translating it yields CASSLGQNLMNTEAFF.

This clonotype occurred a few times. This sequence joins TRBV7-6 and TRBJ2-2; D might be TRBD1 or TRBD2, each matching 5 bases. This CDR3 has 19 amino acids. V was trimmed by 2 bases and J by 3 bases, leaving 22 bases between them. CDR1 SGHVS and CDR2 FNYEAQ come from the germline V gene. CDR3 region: CASSLPRPGRQGDTGELFF. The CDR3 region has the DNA TGTGCCAGCAGCTTACCTCGACCGGGACGCCAGGGAGACACCGGGGAGCTGTTTTTT.

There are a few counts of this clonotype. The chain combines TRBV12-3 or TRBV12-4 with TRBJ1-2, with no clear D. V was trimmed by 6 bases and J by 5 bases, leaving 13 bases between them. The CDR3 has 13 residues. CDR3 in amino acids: CASSQTLTYGYTF. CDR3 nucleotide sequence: TGTGCCAGCAGCCAGACACTAACTTATGGCTACACCTTC.

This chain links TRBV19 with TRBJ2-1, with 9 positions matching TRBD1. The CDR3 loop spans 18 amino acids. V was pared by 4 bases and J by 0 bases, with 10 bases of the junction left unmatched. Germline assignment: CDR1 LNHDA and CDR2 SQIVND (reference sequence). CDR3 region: CASSTRDRASSSYNEQFF. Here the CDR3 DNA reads TGTGCCAGTAGTACCCGGGACAGGGCCTCGAGCTCCTACAATGAGCAGTTCTTC.

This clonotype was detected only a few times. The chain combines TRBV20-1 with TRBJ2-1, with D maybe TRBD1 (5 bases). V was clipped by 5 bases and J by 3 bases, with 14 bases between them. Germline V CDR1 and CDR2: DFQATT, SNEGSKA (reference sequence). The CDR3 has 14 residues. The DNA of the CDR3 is TGCAGTGCTCCTCGTCAGGGCCTCTACAATGAGCAGTTCTTC. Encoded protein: CSAPRQGLYNEQFF.

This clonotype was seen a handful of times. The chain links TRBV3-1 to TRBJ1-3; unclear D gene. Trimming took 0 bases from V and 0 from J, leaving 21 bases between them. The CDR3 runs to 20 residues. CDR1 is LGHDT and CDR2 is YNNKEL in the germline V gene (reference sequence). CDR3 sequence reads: CASSQDLNLDGHGSGNTIYF. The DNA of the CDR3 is TGTGCCAGCAGCCAAGATCTAAATTTGGACGGGCATGGCTCTGGAAACACCATATATTTT. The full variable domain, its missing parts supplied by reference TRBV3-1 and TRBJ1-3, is DTAVSQTPKYLVTQMGNDKSIKCEQNLGHDTMYWYKQDSKKFLKIMFSYNNKELIINETVPNRFSPKSPDKAHLNLHINSLELGDSAVYFCASSQDLNLDGHGSGNTIYFGEGSWLTVV.

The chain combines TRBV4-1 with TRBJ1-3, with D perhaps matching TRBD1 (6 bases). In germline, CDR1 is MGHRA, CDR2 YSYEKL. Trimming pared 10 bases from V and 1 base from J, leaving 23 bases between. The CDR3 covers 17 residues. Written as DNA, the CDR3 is TGCGCCACGGGATCGACAGGCTCCACAAGATCTGGAAACACCATATATTTT. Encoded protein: CATGSTGSTRSGNTIYF.

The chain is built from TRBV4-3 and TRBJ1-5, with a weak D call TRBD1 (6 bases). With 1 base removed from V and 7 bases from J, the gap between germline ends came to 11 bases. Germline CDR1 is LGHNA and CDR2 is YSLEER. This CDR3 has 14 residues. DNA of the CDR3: TGCGCCAGCAGCCAAGGAGTGCAGGGGCAGCCCCAGCATTTT. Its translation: CASSQGVQGQPQHF.

CDR3 sequence reads: CATSDGDRAREKLFF. The CDR3 bases are TGTGCCACCAGTGATGGGGACAGGGCGCGTGAAAAACTGTTTTTT. This chain links TRBV24-1 with TRBJ1-4, with 9 positions matching TRBD1. V lost 3 bases, J lost 7 bases, and 5 bases stayed unmatched. Germline V gene data show CDR1 as KGHDR and CDR2 as SFDVKD. The CDR3 is 15 amino acids.

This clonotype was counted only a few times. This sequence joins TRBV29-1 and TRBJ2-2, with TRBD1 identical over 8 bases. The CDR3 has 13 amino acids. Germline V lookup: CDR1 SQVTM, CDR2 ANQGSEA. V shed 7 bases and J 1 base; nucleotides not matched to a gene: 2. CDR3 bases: TGCAGCGCCGGGACAGGGAACACCGGGGAGCTGTTTTTT. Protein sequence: CSAGTGNTGELFF.

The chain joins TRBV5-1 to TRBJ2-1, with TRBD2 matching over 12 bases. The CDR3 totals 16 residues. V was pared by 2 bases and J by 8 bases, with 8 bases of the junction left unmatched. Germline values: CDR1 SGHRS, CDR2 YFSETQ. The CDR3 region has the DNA TGCGCCAGCAGCTTAGTCGGACTAGCGGGATTCGATGAGCAGTTCTTC. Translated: CASSLVGLAGFDEQFF.

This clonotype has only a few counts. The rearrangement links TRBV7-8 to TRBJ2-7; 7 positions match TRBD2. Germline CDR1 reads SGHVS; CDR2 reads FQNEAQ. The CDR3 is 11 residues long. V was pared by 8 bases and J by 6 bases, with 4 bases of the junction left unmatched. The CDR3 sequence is CASGLAGEQYF. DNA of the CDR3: TGTGCCAGCGGGTTAGCGGGCGAGCAGTACTTC. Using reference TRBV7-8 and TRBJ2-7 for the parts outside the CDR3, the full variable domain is GAGVSQSPRYKVAKRGQDVALRCDPISGHVSLFWYQQALGQGPEFLTYFQNEAQLDKSGLPSDRFFAERPEGSVSTLKIQRTQQEDSAVYLCASGLAGEQYFGPGTRLTVT.

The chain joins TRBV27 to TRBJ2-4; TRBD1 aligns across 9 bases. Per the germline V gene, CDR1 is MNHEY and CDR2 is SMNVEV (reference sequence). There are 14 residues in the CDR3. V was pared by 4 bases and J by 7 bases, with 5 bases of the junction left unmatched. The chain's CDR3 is CASSSGTGRNIQYF. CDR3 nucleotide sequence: TGTGCCAGCAGTTCAGGGACAGGGCGGAACATTCAGTACTTC.

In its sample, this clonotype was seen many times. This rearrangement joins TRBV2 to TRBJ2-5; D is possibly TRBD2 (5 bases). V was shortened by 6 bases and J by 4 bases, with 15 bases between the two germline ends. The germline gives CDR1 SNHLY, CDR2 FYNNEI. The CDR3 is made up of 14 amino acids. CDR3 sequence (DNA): TGTGCCAGCAGACGTAGCGCCCTAGGAGAGACCCAGTACTTC. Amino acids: CASRRSALGETQYF.

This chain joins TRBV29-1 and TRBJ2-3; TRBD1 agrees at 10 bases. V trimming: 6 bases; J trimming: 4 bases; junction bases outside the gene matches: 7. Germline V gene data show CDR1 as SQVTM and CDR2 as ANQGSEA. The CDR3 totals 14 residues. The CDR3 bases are TGCAGCGTGCTGACAGGGGGCCTCGCAGATACGCAGTATTTT. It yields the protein CSVLTGGLADTQYF.

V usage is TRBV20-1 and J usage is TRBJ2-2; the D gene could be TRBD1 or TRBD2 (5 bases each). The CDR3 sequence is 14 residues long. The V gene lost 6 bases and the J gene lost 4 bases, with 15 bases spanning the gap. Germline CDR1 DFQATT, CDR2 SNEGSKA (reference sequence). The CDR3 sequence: CSANSGTATGELFF. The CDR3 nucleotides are TGCAGTGCAAATTCCGGGACGGCCACCGGGGAGCTGTTTTTT.

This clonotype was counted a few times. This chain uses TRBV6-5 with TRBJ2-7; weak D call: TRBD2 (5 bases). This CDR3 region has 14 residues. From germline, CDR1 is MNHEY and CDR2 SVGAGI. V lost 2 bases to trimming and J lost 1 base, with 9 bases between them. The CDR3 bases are TGTGCCAGCAGTTACGGGAGCGCATCCTACGAGCAGTACTTC. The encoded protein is CASSYGSASYEQYF.

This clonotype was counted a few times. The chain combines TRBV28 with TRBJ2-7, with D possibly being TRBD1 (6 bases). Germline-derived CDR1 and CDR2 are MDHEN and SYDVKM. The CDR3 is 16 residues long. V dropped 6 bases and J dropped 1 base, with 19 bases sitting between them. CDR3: CASSPTGQGRSYEQYF. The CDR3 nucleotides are TGTGCCAGCAGCCCGACCGGCCAGGGGCGTTCCTACGAGCAGTACTTC.

The CDR3 DNA reads TGTGCCAGCACACTACGGCGGGACTTTTACACCGGGGAGCTGTTTTTT. Residues: CASTLRRDFYTGELFF. J is TRBJ2-2 and V is TRBV6-1, with a weak D call TRBD2 (6 bases). Trimming stripped 7 bases from V and 3 bases from J, with 18 bases between. CDR3 length: 16 residues. The germline CDR1 and CDR2 sequences are MNHNS and SASEGT.

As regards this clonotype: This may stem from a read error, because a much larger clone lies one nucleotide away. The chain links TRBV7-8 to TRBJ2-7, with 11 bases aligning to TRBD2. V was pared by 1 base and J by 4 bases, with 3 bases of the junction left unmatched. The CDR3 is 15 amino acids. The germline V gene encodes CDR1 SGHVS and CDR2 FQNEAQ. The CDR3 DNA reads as TGTGCCAGCAGCTTAGTGACTAGCGGGGCTTACGAGCAGTACTTC. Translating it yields CASSLVTSGAYEQYF.

CDR3 DNA sequence: TGCGCCAGCAGCTCGCCCCGGGACAGGCCTTCGATGTACCAAGAGACCCAGTACTTC. Its translation: CASSSPRDRPSMYQETQYF. The chain has TRBV5-1 and TRBJ2-5; 8 positions match TRBD1. The J segment lost 0 bases and the V segment lost 3 bases, leaving 16 bases of the junction unmatched. This CDR3 region has 19 residues. Per the germline V gene, CDR1 is SGHRS and CDR2 is YFSETQ.

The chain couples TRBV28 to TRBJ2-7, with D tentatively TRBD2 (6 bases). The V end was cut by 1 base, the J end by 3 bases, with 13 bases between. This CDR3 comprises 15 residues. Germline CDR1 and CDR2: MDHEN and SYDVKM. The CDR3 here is CASSLLTGVLYEQYF. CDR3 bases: TGTGCCAGCAGTTTATTAACGGGAGTTCTCTACGAGCAGTACTTC.

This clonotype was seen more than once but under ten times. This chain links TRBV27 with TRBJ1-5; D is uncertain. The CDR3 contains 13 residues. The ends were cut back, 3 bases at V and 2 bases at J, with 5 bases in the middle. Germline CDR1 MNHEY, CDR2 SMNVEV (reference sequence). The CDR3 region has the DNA TGTGCCAGCAGTTTTGGCGGCAATCAGCCCCAGCATTTT. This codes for CASSFGGNQPQHF.

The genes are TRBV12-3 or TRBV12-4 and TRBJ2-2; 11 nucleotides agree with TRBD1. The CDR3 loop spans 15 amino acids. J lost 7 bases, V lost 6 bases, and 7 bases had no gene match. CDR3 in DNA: TGTGCCAGCAGGACCGGGACAGGGGGTATCGGGGAGCTGTTTTTT. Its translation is CASRTGTGGIGELFF.